The 17 T cell receptor beta chains listed next were all sequenced from one sample in a study of graft-versus-host responses after intestinal transplantation. Data came from immunoSEQ multiplex PCR; TCRdb stores just in-frame clones and leaves some out. Among some 110,000 clones, roughly 90% were seen once, and the ten largest hold 0.9%. These receptors are not linked to any known antigen. Sample: unstimulated CD4+ T cells sorted from spleen or lymph node cells, taken before intestinal transplant. Receptors originate from a human donor who received an intestinal transplant.

The CDR3 bases are TGTGCCAGCAGTGGGTTAAGCACAGATACGCAGTATTTT. It yields the protein CASSGLSTDTQYF. The chain has TRBV2 and TRBJ2-3; D gene unclear. The CDR3 is 13 residues long. The V end was cut by 4 bases, the J end by 0 bases, with 5 bases between. Germline V gene lookup returns CDR1 SNHLY and CDR2 FYNNEI.

The V gene is TRBV27, the J gene TRBJ1-6; possibly TRBD1 for D (6 bases). CDR3 length: 15 amino acids. Per germline, CDR1 MNHEY and CDR2 SMNVEV (reference sequence). Trimming left V 7 bases short and J 8 bases short, with 18 bases between. CDR3: CASKGGTLRYSPLHF. In DNA, the CDR3 is TGTGCCAGCAAAGGGGGGACTTTAAGGTATTCACCCCTCCACTTT.

V usage is TRBV7-3 and J usage is TRBJ1-6; 7 nucleotides agree with TRBD1. Looked up from germline, CDR1 is SGHTA and CDR2 is FQGTGA. The CDR3 has 13 amino acids. Germline trimming cut 6 bases from V and 7 bases from J; bases unmatched to any gene: 3. Here the CDR3 reads CASRQGRNSPLHF. As DNA, the CDR3 is TGTGCCAGCAGACAGGGGCGGAATTCACCCCTCCACTTT.

The chain uses TRBV7-9 and TRBJ1-6; TRBD1 matches at 9 bases. The germline CDR1 and CDR2 sequences are SEHNR and FQNEAQ (reference sequence). The CDR3 loop spans 14 amino acids. The V and J ends lost 5 bases and 9 bases, in that order; junction bases with no gene match: 5. CDR3 nucleotides: TGTGCCAGCAGCCAACAGGGGGCCTTTTCACCCCTCCACTTT. It specifies CASSQQGAFSPLHF.

The V call is TRBV15, the J call TRBJ2-5, with TRBD2 matching 10 bases. Germline values: CDR1 LNHNV, CDR2 YYDKDF (reference sequence). The CDR3 spans 15 residues. The trim removed 4 bases at V and 2 bases at J, leaving 4 bases unmatched. The CDR3 spells CATSTLAGAQETQYF. CDR3 sequence (DNA): TGTGCCACCAGCACCCTAGCGGGAGCACAAGAGACCCAGTACTTC.

This clone was recorded a few times. This chain uses TRBV6-5 with TRBJ2-1; maybe TRBD1 (5 bases). CDR1 and CDR2 from the germline V gene are MNHEY and SVGAGI. The CDR3 extends over 15 amino acids. V shed 2 bases and J shed 7 bases, with 15 bases lying between them. CDR3 in amino acids: CASSYRAGLWNEQFF. The CDR3 nucleotides are TGTGCCAGCAGTTACAGGGCAGGGTTGTGGAATGAGCAGTTCTTC.

The V and J genes are TRBV6-1 and TRBJ2-3, with 7 bases fitting TRBD1. V shed 2 bases and J 2 bases; nucleotides not matched to a gene: 7. Germline V CDR1 and CDR2: MNHNS, SASEGT. CDR3 size: 16 residues. The CDR3, as DNA: TGTGCCAGCAGTGAACGACGGGACAGCTACACAGATACGCAGTATTTT. Its translation is CASSERRDSYTDTQYF.

This clone appeared once. CDR3 sequence reads: CASTGQNSNQPQHF. The CDR3 DNA is TGTGCCAGCACTGGACAGAATAGCAATCAGCCCCAGCATTTT. The rearrangement joins TRBV2 to TRBJ1-5; a weak D match, TRBD1 (6 bases). CDR1 is SNHLY and CDR2 is FYNNEI in the germline V gene. The CDR3 consists of 14 residues. V was clipped by 7 bases and J by 0 bases, with 10 bases between them.

This chain links TRBV14 with TRBJ1-5, with D tentatively TRBD1 (6 bases). CDR1 and CDR2 (germline): SGHDN, FVKESK. The CDR3 covers 12 residues. Trimming cost V 2 bases and J 7 bases, with 6 bases left between them. CDR3 bases: TGTGCCAGCAGCCAACAGGGGCAGCCCCAGCATTTT. Amino acids: CASSQQGQPQHF.

The chain combines TRBV19 with TRBJ1-5; no clear D gene. Germline V CDR1 and CDR2: LNHDA, SQIVND (reference sequence). CDR3 length: 15 residues. The germline V and J ends were trimmed by 3 bases and 2 bases, with 11 bases remaining between them. CDR3 in DNA: TGTGCCAGTAGTATTTTAAGTTGGGGCAATCAGCCCCAGCATTTT. Translation gives CASSILSWGNQPQHF.

J is TRBJ2-1 and V is TRBV5-1; a possible D gene is TRBD2 (5 bases). Deletions cut 0 bases from V and 1 base from J, with 8 bases between. The CDR3 is 15 amino acids. Germline CDR1 and CDR2: SGHRS and YFSETQ. The CDR3 protein is CASSLAGESYNEQFF. CDR3 coding DNA: TGCGCCAGCAGCTTGGCCGGGGAGTCCTACAATGAGCAGTTCTTC.

CDR3 amino acids: CASSYFSGRYETQYF. CDR3 sequence (DNA): TGTGCCAGCAGTTACTTTAGCGGGAGGTACGAGACCCAGTACTTC. The gene calls are TRBV6-5 and TRBJ2-5, with TRBD2 identical over 10 bases. Germline V lookup: CDR1 MNHEY, CDR2 SVGAGI. CDR3 length equals 15 residues. J was trimmed by 5 bases and V by 1 base; bases with no gene match: 4.

The V gene is TRBV5-1, the J gene TRBJ2-5, with a tentative D call TRBD1 (6 bases). CDR3 length equals 14 residues. V was pared by 1 base and J by 3 bases, with 10 bases between. CDR1 and CDR2 (germline): SGHRS, YFSETQ. The CDR3 nucleotides are TGCGCCAGCAGCTTGATCGAGGGGGAAGAGACCCAGTACTTC. This translates into CASSLIEGEETQYF.

The chain joins TRBV18 to TRBJ2-1; D call uncertain. V shed 0 bases and J shed 1 base, with 13 bases lying between them. Germline V lookup: CDR1 KGHSH, CDR2 LQKENI. The length of the CDR3 is 17 residues. This CDR3 reads CASSPPFNRVSYNEQFF. CDR3 nucleotide sequence: TGTGCCAGCTCACCACCATTTAACCGGGTTTCCTACAATGAGCAGTTCTTC.

This clone was detected once. The chain couples TRBV18 to TRBJ1-6, with TRBD1 identical over 8 bases. The J segment lost 7 bases and the V segment lost 3 bases, leaving 14 bases of the junction unmatched. The V gene's germline CDR1 is KGHSH and CDR2 LQKENI. The CDR3 covers 18 residues. The CDR3 DNA reads as TGTGCCAGCTCACCGGCGGCGCCCGGGACAGGCCTGAATTCACCCCTCCACTTT. It specifies CASSPAAPGTGLNSPLHF.

In nucleotides, the CDR3 is TGTGCCAGCAGTCATCTAGCGTATTCCTACAATGAGCAGTTCTTC. The encoded protein is CASSHLAYSYNEQFF. V is TRBV6-5 and J is TRBJ2-1; a weak D match, TRBD2 (6 bases). CDR3 length: 15 amino acids. Trimming took 5 bases from V and 1 from J, leaving 12 bases between them. CDR1 MNHEY and CDR2 SVGAGI come from the germline V gene.

This chain connects TRBV7-9 to TRBJ2-5; D gene ambiguous. This CDR3 has 12 residues. V was clipped by 11 bases and J by 4 bases, with 14 bases between them. Germline CDR1 reads SEHNR; CDR2 reads FQNEAQ (reference sequence). In nucleotides, the CDR3 is TGTGCCTCAAAGGAGTCTGGAGAGACCCAGTACTTC. Translated, it gives CASKESGETQYF.